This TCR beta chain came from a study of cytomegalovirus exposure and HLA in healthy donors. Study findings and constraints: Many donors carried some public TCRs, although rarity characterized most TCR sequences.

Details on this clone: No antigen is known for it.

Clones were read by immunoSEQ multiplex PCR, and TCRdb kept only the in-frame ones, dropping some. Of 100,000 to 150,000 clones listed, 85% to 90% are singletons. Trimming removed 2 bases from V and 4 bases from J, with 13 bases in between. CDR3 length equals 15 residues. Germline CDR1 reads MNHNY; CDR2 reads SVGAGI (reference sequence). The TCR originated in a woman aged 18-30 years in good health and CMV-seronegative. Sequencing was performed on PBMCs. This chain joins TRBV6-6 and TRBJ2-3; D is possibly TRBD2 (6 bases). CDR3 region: CASSYGGLSADTQYF. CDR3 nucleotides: TGTGCCAGCAGTTACGGGGGACTGTCGGCAGATACGCAGTATTTT.